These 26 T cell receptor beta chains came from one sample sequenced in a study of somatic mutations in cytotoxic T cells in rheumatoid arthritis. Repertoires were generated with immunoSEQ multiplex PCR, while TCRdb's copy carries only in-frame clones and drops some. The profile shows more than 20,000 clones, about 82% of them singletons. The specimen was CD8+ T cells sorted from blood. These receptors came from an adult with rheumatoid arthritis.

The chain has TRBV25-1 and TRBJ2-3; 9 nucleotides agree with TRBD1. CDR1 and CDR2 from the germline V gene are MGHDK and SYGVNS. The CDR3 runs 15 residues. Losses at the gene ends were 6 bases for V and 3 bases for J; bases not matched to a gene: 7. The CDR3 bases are TGTGCCAGCAGGGTAGGGACAGGGCTAACAGATACGCAGTATTTT. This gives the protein CASRVGTGLTDTQYF.

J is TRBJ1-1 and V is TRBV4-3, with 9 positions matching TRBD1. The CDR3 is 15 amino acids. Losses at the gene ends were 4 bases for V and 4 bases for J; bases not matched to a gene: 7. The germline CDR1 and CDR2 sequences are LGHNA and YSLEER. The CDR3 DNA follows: TGCGCCAGCAGCCCTGGGACAGGGTCGGGCACTGAAGCTTTCTTT. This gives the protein CASSPGTGSGTEAFF.

The CDR3 region is CASSSRSSPGGSAYEQYF. Written as DNA, the CDR3 is TGTGCCAGCAGCTCACGCTCTTCCCCGGGGGGGTCGGCATACGAGCAGTACTTC. The chain uses TRBV7-9 and TRBJ2-7, with 8 nucleotides matching TRBD2. Germline V CDR1 and CDR2: SEHNR, FQNEAQ (reference sequence). This CDR3 has 18 residues. With 4 bases clipped from V and 4 bases from J, the junction kept 18 bases outside the gene matches.

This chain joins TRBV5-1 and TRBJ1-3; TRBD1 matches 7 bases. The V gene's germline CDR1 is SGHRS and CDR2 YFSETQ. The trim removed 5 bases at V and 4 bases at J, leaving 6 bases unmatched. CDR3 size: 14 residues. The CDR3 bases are TGCGCCAGCAGTTGGGACAGAGCAGGAAACACCATATATTTT. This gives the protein CASSWDRAGNTIYF.

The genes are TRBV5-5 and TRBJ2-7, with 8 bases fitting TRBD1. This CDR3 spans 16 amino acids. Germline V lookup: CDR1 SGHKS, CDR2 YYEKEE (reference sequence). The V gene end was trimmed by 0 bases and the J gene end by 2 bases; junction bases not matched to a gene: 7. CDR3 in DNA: TGTGCCAGCAGCTTGGGGGTCGGGGACAGGACCTACGAGCAGTACTTC. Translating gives CASSLGVGDRTYEQYF.

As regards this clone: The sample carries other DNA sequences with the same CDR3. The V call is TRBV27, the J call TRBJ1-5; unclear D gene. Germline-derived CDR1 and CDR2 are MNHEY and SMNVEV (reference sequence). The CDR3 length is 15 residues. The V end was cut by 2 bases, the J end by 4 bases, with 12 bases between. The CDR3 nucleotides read TGTGCCAGCAGTTTAGGTCTGCCGGTGAATCAGCCCCAGCATTTT. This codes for CASSLGLPVNQPQHF.

CDR3 sequence: CATSGTGAAEAFF. CDR3 sequence (DNA): TGTGCCACCAGCGGGACAGGGGCGGCTGAAGCTTTCTTT. This chain links TRBV15 with TRBJ1-1; 10 bases are a match to TRBD1. From germline, CDR1 is LNHNV and CDR2 YYDKDF (reference sequence). The CDR3 length is 13 residues. Germline trimming cut 5 bases from V and 6 bases from J; bases unmatched to any gene: 3.

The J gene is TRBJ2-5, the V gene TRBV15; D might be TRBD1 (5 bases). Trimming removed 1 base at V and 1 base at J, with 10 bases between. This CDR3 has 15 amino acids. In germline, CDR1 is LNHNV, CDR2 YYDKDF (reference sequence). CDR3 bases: TGTGCCACCAGCAGAGCCACGACAGCCCAAGAGACCCAGTACTTC. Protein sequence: CATSRATTAQETQYF. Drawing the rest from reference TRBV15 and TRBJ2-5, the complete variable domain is DAMVIQNPRYQVTQFGKPVTLSCSQTLNHNVMYWYQQKSSQAPKLLFHYYDKDFNNEADTPDNFQSRRPNTSFCFLDIRSPGLGDTAMYLCATSRATTAQETQYFGPGTRLLVL.

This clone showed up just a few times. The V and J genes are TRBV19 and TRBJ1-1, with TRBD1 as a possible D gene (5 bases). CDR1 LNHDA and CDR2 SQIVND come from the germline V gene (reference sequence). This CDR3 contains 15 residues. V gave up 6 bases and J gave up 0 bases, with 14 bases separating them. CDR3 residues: CASSPRDNMNTEAFF. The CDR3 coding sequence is TGTGCCAGTAGCCCCAGGGATAATATGAACACTGAAGCTTTCTTT.

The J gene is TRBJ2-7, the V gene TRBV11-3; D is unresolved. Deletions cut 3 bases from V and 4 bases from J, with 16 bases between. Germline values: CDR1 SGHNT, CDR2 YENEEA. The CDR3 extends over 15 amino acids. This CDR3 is CASSFTSVPPYEQYF. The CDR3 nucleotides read TGTGCCAGCAGCTTTACGTCGGTCCCTCCTTACGAGCAGTACTTC. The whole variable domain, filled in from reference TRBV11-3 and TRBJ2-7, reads EAGVVQSPRYKIIEKKQPVAFWCNPISGHNTLYWYLQNLGQGPELLIRYENEEAVDDSQLPKDRFSAERLKGVDSTLKIQPAELGDSAVYLCASSFTSVPPYEQYFGPGTRLTVT.

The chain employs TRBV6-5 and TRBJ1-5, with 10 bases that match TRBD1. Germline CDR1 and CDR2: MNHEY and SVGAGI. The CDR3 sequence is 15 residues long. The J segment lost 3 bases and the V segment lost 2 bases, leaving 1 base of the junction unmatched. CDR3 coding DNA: TGTGCCAGCAGTTACGGGACAGGGGTCAATCAGCCCCAGCATTTT. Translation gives CASSYGTGVNQPQHF.

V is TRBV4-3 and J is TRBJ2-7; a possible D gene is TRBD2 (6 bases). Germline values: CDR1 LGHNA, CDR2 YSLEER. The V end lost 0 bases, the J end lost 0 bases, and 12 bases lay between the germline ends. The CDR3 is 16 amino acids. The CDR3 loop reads CASSQDGGFLSYEQYF. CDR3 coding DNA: TGCGCCAGCAGCCAAGATGGAGGGTTCCTCTCCTACGAGCAGTACTTC.

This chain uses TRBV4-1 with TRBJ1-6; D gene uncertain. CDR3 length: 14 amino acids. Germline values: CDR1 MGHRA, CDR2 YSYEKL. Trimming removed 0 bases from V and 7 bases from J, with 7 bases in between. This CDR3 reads CASSQEKGNSPLHF. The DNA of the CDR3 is TGCGCCAGCAGCCAAGAGAAAGGGAATTCACCCCTCCACTTT.

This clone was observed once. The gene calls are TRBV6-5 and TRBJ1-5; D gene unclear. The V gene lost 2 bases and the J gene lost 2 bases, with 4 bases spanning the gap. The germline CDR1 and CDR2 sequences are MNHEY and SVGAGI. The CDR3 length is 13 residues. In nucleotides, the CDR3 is TGTGCCAGCAGTTACCGGGGCAATCAGCCCCAGCATTTT. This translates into CASSYRGNQPQHF.

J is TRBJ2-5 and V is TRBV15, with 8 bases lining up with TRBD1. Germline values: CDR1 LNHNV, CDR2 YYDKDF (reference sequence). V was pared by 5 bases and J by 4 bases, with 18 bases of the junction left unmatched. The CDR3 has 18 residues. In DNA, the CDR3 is TGTGCCACCAGCGAGGGCGGGCGGTCAGGGGGCGATGTAGAGACCCAGTACTTC. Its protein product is CATSEGGRSGGDVETQYF. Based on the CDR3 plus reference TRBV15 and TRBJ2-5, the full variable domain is DAMVIQNPRYQVTQFGKPVTLSCSQTLNHNVMYWYQQKSSQAPKLLFHYYDKDFNNEADTPDNFQSRRPNTSFCFLDIRSPGLGDTAMYLCATSEGGRSGGDVETQYFGPGTRLLVL.

CDR3 residues: CASSLDSFGPQYF. The CDR3 nucleotides are TGTGCCAGCAGCTTGGATAGTTTTGGACCGCAGTATTTT. The gene calls are TRBV5-8 and TRBJ2-3; D gene unclear. V was cut by 0 bases and J by 10 bases, with 12 bases left in between. CDR1 and CDR2 (germline): SGHTS, YDEGEE. This CDR3 has 13 amino acids.

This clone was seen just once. CDR3 in DNA: TGTGCCAGCAGCCCACGAGTGCGGGCCTCCTACAATGAGCAGTTCTTC. Its translation is CASSPRVRASYNEQFF. The V and J genes are TRBV4-2 and TRBJ2-1; possible D gene TRBD2, 5 bases. The CDR3 contains 16 residues. The V end was cut by 4 bases, the J end by 0 bases, with 13 bases between. Germline CDR1 is LGHNA and CDR2 is YNFKEQ.

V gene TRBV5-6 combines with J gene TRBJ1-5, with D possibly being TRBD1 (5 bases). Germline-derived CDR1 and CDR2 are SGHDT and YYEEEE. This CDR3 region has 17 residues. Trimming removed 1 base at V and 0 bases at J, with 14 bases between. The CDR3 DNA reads TGTGCCAGCAGCTTGATAGGGGAGACCTATAGCAATCAGCCCCAGCATTTT. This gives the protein CASSLIGETYSNQPQHF.

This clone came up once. The CDR3 coding sequence is TGTGCCAGCAGCTCGGATGGGTTTAATCAGCCCCAGCATTTT. It yields the protein CASSSDGFNQPQHF. J is TRBJ1-5 and V is TRBV7-9; D call uncertain. Deletions cut 4 bases from V and 4 bases from J, with 11 bases between. Germline assignment: CDR1 SEHNR and CDR2 FQNEAQ (reference sequence). This CDR3 has 14 amino acids.

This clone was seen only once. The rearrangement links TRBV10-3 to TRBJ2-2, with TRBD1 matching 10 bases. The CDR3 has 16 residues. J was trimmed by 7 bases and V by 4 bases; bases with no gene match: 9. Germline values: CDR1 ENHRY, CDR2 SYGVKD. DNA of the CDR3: TGTGCCATCAGTGGGACAGGGGGTACGGTGTACGGGGAGCTGTTTTTT. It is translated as CAISGTGGTVYGELFF.

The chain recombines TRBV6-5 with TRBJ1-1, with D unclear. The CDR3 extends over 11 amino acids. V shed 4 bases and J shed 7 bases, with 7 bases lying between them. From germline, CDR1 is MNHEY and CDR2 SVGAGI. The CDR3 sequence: CASSSYLEAFF. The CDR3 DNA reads TGTGCCAGCAGTTCTTATCTTGAAGCTTTCTTT.

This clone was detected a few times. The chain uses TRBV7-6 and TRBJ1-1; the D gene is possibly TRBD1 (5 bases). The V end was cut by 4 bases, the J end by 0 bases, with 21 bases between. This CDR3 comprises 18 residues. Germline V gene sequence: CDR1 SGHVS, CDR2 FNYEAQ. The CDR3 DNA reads TGTGCCAGCAGCTCCTCACCGGACCTCGGGGGATTGAACACTGAAGCTTTCTTT. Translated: CASSSSPDLGGLNTEAFF.

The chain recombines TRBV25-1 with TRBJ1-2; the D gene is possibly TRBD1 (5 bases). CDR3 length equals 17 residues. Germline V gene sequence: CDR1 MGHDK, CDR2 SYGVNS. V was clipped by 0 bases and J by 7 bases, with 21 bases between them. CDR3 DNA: TGTGCCAGCAGTGAATATATCCAGACAGTTGGTGTAGGTGGCTACACCTTC. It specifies CASSEYIQTVGVGGYTF.

CDR3 loop: CASSPWTGSHEQYF. CDR3 DNA sequence: TGTGCCAGCAGTCCCTGGACAGGGAGTCACGAGCAGTACTTC. The chain combines TRBV6-5 with TRBJ2-7, with TRBD1 matching over 8 bases. V gave up 5 bases and J gave up 5 bases; unmatched junction bases: 8. The CDR3 is 14 amino acids. CDR1 and CDR2 from the germline V gene are MNHEY and SVGAGI.

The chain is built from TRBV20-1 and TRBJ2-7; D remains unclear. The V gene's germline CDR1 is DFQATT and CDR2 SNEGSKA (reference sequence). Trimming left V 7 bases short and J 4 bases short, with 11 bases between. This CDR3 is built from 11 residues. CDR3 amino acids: CSGIGIYEQYF. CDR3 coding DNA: TGCAGTGGCATTGGGATTTACGAGCAGTACTTC.

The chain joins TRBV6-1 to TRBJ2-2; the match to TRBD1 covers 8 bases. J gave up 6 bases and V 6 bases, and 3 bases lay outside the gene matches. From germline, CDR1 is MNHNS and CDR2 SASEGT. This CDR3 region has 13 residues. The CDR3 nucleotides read TGTGCCAGCAGCGACAGGGGCCCCGGGGAGCTGTTTTTT. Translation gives CASSDRGPGELFF.